This entry lists 24 T cell receptor beta chains sequenced from one sample in a study of blood T cell repertoires in COVID-19 (dated by TCRdb to the early 2020s). The protocol used for the library was the immunoSEQ multiplex PCR assay. The table comes from immuneACCESS by way of TCRdb, which keeps in-frame sequences with V and J called. Part of the clones is missing from these tables; in studies checked, under half for an unresolved V gene and the rest for unknown reasons. The sample table holds tens of thousands of clones, of which around nine tenths were seen once. The ten largest clones capture approximately 6% of the sample. The sequencing sample was made of peripheral blood. These receptors all stem from a man in his forties with acute or convalescent COVID-19.

This clone was detected only once. Here the CDR3 DNA reads TGTGCCAGTAGTGGACAGGGACCCTATAGCAATCAGCCCCAGCATTTT. Amino acids: CASSGQGPYSNQPQHF. This rearrangement joins TRBV19 to TRBJ1-5; 8 nucleotides line up with TRBD1. Germline V gene sequence: CDR1 LNHDA, CDR2 SQIVND (reference sequence). With 5 bases clipped from V and 0 bases from J, the junction kept 6 bases outside the gene matches. The length of the CDR3 is 16 residues.

The V and J genes are TRBV5-6 and TRBJ1-1; D gene uncertain. The germline V and J ends were trimmed by 0 bases and 1 base, with 10 bases remaining between them. CDR1 SGHDT and CDR2 YYEEEE come from the germline V gene. This CDR3 contains 15 residues. Here the CDR3 DNA reads TGTGCCAGCAGCTTGGCGAGGAGGGAGAACACTGAAGCTTTCTTT. It yields the protein CASSLARRENTEAFF.

V and J are TRBV11-3 and TRBJ1-1; D is ambiguous. V was pared by 0 bases and J by 0 bases, with 2 bases between. CDR1 and CDR2 (germline): SGHNT, YENEEA. This CDR3 is 13 amino acids long. CDR3 region: CASSLDVNTEAFF. CDR3 bases: TGTGCCAGCAGCTTAGACGTGAACACTGAAGCTTTCTTT.

Only one count was recorded for this clone. The chain has TRBV19 and TRBJ2-7; 10 bases line up with TRBD1. The CDR3 is made up of 14 amino acids. Germline values: CDR1 LNHDA, CDR2 SQIVND (reference sequence). Trimming removed 5 bases from V and 2 bases from J; junction bases left unmatched: 3. CDR3 in DNA: TGTGCCAGTAGTGGAGGGACAGGGGCCTACGAGCAGTACTTC. Its translation is CASSGGTGAYEQYF.

The chain carries TRBV14 and TRBJ2-5; 8 bases align to TRBD2. CDR3 size: 15 residues. Trimming took 0 bases from V and 7 from J; bases not matched to a gene: 7. Germline lookup yields CDR1 SGHDN and CDR2 FVKESK. The chain's CDR3 is CASSQDLGRAGTQYF. Written as DNA, the CDR3 is TGTGCCAGCAGCCAAGATCTCGGGAGGGCAGGGACCCAGTACTTC.

This chain connects TRBV18 to TRBJ1-6; possibly TRBD1 for D (5 bases). The germline V gene has CDR1 KGHSH and CDR2 LQKENI. The CDR3 is made up of 15 amino acids. Deletions cut 2 bases from V and 7 bases from J, with 12 bases between. In DNA, the CDR3 is TGTGCCAGCTCACCAGGGGCTGAAGGAAATTCACCCCTCCACTTT. Protein: CASSPGAEGNSPLHF.

The rearrangement joins TRBV10-3 to TRBJ1-1, with 8 bases fitting TRBD1. V was clipped by 2 bases and J by 6 bases; unmatched bases: 2. CDR1 ENHRY and CDR2 SYGVKD come from the germline V gene. The CDR3 is made up of 13 amino acids. In DNA form, the CDR3 reads TGTGCCATCAGTGAGAACAGGGGGGCTGAAGCTTTCTTT. This codes for CAISENRGAEAFF.

This chain's CDR3 is CATSEPGQGSTDTQYF. CDR3 coding DNA: TGTGCCACCAGTGAACCGGGACAGGGTTCGACAGATACGCAGTATTTT. The rearrangement joins TRBV24-1 to TRBJ2-3; 9 bases are shared with TRBD1. CDR3 length: 16 residues. Losses at the gene ends were 4 bases for V and 3 bases for J; bases not matched to a gene: 7. In germline, CDR1 is KGHDR, CDR2 SFDVKD.

The chain combines TRBV9 with TRBJ1-1; 8 bases line up with TRBD1. This CDR3 is built from 15 residues. CDR1 SGDLS and CDR2 YYNGEE come from the germline V gene. J lost 2 bases, V lost 0 bases, and 3 bases had no gene match. This CDR3 reads CASSVGTGGNTEAFF. Here the CDR3 DNA reads TGTGCCAGCAGCGTAGGAACAGGGGGTAACACTGAAGCTTTCTTT.

V and J are TRBV5-1 and TRBJ1-1, with TRBD1 as a possible D gene (5 bases). Trimming removed 3 bases at V and 4 bases at J, with 13 bases between. CDR3 length: 14 residues. Germline V gene data show CDR1 as SGHRS and CDR2 as YFSETQ. This CDR3 is CASSSQGRGTEAFF. The DNA for the CDR3 is TGCGCCAGCAGCTCCCAGGGTAGGGGCACTGAAGCTTTCTTT.

The chain employs TRBV19 and TRBJ1-5; 7 bases agree with TRBD1. Trimming cost V 3 bases and J 0 bases; bases outside gene matches: 14. CDR3 length equals 19 residues. Germline V gene lookup returns CDR1 LNHDA and CDR2 SQIVND (reference sequence). Written as DNA, the CDR3 is TGTGCCAGTAGTATGGGGACAACCAGGGGGAGGTATAGCAATCAGCCCCAGCATTTT. This gives the protein CASSMGTTRGRYSNQPQHF.

This clone was detected only a few times. The V call is TRBV3-1 (or the pseudogene TRBV3-2), the J call TRBJ2-5; 7 nucleotides line up with TRBD1. Germline CDR1 and CDR2: LGHDT and YNNKEL (reference sequence). The CDR3 covers 19 residues. J gave up 1 base and V 2 bases, and 16 bases lay outside the gene matches. The CDR3 sequence is CASSQRRGKGAGLQETQYF. The CDR3 DNA reads TGTGCCAGCAGCCAAAGAAGGGGGAAGGGGGCAGGCCTCCAAGAGACCCAGTACTTC.

This clone was observed a few times. This sequence joins TRBV24-1 and TRBJ2-1, with 12 bases matching TRBD2. Per germline, CDR1 KGHDR and CDR2 SFDVKD. Germline trimming cut 4 bases from V and 4 bases from J; bases unmatched to any gene: 4. The CDR3 totals 16 residues. This CDR3 reads CATSDPLAGGYNEQFF. The CDR3 DNA reads as TGTGCCACCAGTGACCCACTAGCGGGAGGTTACAATGAGCAGTTCTTC.

The chain employs TRBV27 and TRBJ2-1, with D perhaps matching TRBD1 (6 bases). V was cut by 9 bases and J by 15 bases, with 18 bases left in between. Looked up from germline, CDR1 is MNHEY and CDR2 is SMNVEV (reference sequence). This CDR3 is built from 11 residues. The CDR3 DNA is TGTGCCAGTTACAGGGCTGGTCTGGCGTTCTTC. It encodes CASYRAGLAFF.

This clone was detected once. The V call is TRBV6-1, the J call TRBJ2-1; TRBD1 agrees at 9 bases. Germline V gene lookup returns CDR1 MNHNS and CDR2 SASEGT. CDR3 length: 16 residues. V shed 0 bases, J shed 8 bases, and the junction held 8 bases outside the gene matches. DNA of the CDR3: TGTGCCAGCAGTGAAGCGAAGGGACAGGGTATTGATGAGCAGTTCTTC. As protein: CASSEAKGQGIDEQFF.

This sequence joins TRBV6-5 and TRBJ1-2; 7 bases agree with TRBD1. V shed 5 bases, J shed 2 bases, and the junction held 2 bases outside the gene matches. This CDR3 has 13 amino acids. Germline CDR1 MNHEY, CDR2 SVGAGI. The CDR3 reads CASSTQGNYGYTF. The CDR3 nucleotides read TGTGCCAGCAGTACACAGGGGAACTATGGCTACACCTTC.

The chain links TRBV4-2 to TRBJ2-1; D not resolved. This CDR3 contains 17 residues. Per germline, CDR1 LGHNA and CDR2 YNFKEQ. Deletions cut 4 bases from V and 3 bases from J, with 19 bases between. The CDR3 sequence: CASSPTESHYRYNEQFF. As DNA, the CDR3 is TGTGCCAGCAGCCCCACTGAGAGCCACTACCGCTACAATGAGCAGTTCTTC.

This chain connects TRBV19 to TRBJ1-5; TRBD1 agrees at 9 bases. Germline V CDR1 and CDR2: LNHDA, SQIVND (reference sequence). The CDR3 extends over 15 amino acids. V shed 6 bases, J shed 7 bases, and the junction held 10 bases outside the gene matches. CDR3 protein: CASSLRQGVGQPQHF. CDR3 in DNA: TGTGCCAGTAGCCTTCGACAGGGGGTAGGCCAGCCCCAGCATTTT.

CDR3: CASSLGVQGRAFF. CDR3 nucleotides: TGTGCCAGCAGCTTGGGGGTACAGGGTAGGGCTTTCTTT. The V gene is TRBV5-6, the J gene TRBJ1-1, with D maybe TRBD1 (6 bases). The CDR3 totals 13 residues. The V and J ends lost 0 bases and 11 bases respectively, with 14 bases between them. The germline CDR1 and CDR2 sequences are SGHDT and YYEEEE.

This clone is a singleton in its sample. The chain employs TRBV6-2 or TRBV6-3 and TRBJ2-5; the D gene is possibly TRBD1 (6 bases). This CDR3 has 15 residues. Germline lookup yields CDR1 MNHEY and CDR2 SVGEGT. The germline V and J ends were trimmed by 2 bases and 0 bases, with 10 bases remaining between them. The CDR3 loop is CASSYGQGYQETQYF. The DNA for the CDR3 is TGTGCCAGCAGTTACGGGCAGGGGTACCAAGAGACCCAGTACTTC.

The rearrangement joins TRBV5-4 to TRBJ2-3; TRBD2 is a possible D gene (6 bases). CDR3 length: 14 amino acids. The ends were cut back, 4 bases at V and 7 bases at J, with 16 bases in the middle. CDR1 is SGHNT, CDR2 YYREEE, per germline (reference sequence). The CDR3 here is CASSRDFENYTQYF. As DNA, the CDR3 is TGTGCCAGCAGCCGGGACTTCGAAAACTATACGCAGTATTTT.

This chain links TRBV19 with TRBJ2-1; 7 bases match TRBD2. CDR3 size: 15 residues. Germline values: CDR1 LNHDA, CDR2 SQIVND (reference sequence). V shed 6 bases, J shed 2 bases, and the junction held 7 bases outside the gene matches. CDR3 coding DNA: TGTGCCAGTAGCAGACGGGACTACCCCTACAATGAGCAGTTCTTC. Its translation is CASSRRDYPYNEQFF.

CDR3 nucleotide sequence: TGCAGTGCTCGTGCTACTAGCGGGAGGGCCGATGCAGATACGCAGTATTTT. Its translation: CSARATSGRADADTQYF. The chain has TRBV20-1 and TRBJ2-3, with 13 bases lining up with TRBD2. Per the germline V gene, CDR1 is DFQATT and CDR2 is SNEGSKA (reference sequence). The CDR3 is made up of 17 amino acids. The junction had 12 bases not matched to a gene; V was cut back by 5 bases and J by 4 bases.

This chain connects TRBV30 to TRBJ2-7, with TRBD1 matching over 9 bases. The V gene's germline CDR1 is GTSNPN and CDR2 SVGIG (reference sequence). CDR3 length: 16 residues. V lost 2 bases to trimming and J lost 2 bases; unmatched junction nucleotides: 10. DNA of the CDR3: TGTGCCTGGAGTAGAGGGACAGGGTTCGGCGCCTACGAGCAGTACTTC. Translating gives CAWSRGTGFGAYEQYF.